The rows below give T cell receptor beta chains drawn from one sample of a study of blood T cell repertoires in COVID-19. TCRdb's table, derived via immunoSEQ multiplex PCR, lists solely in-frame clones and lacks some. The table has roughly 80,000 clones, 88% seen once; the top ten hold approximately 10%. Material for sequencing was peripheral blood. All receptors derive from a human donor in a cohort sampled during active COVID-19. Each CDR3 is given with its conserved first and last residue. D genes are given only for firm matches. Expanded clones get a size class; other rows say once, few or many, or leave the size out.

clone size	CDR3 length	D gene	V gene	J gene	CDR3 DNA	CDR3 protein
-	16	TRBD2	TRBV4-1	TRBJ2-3	TGCGCCAGCAGCCAAGAAAGGGACGCGGGAGTGGATACGCAGTATTTT	CASSQERDAGVDTQYF
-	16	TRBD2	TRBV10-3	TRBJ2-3	TGTGCCATCAGTGGGGCGAGCGGGAGGGCCTTAGATACGCAGTATTTT	CAISGASGRALDTQYF
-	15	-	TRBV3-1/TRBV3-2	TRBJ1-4	TGTGCCAGCAGCCAAGATTGGGCAGGGGTGGAGAAACTGTTTTTT	CASSQDWAGVEKLFF
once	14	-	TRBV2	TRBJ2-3	TGTGCCAGCAGTGAGGGCGGGATGTATCACACACCGTATTTT	CASSEGGMYHTPYF
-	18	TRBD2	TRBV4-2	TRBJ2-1	TGTGCCAGCAGCCCAGAAATAGCGGGAGGGCACTCCTACAATGAGCAGTTCTTC	CASSPEIAGGHSYNEQFF
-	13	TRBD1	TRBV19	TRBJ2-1	TGTGCCAGTACCGCCAGGGGGTACAATGAGCAGTTCTTC	CASTARGYNEQFF
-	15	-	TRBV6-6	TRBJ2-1	TGTGCCAGCAGTTTCAGTAGCGGATACTACAATGAGCAGTTCTTC	CASSFSSGYYNEQFF
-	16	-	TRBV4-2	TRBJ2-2	TGTGCCAGCAGCCTCTACGGACTGGGCCGGACCGGGGAGCTGTTTTTT	CASSLYGLGRTGELFF
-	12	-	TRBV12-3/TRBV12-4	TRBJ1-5	TGTGCCAGCAGTCGACAGAGTCAGCCCCAGCATTTT	CASSRQSQPQHF
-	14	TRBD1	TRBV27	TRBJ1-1	TGTGCCAGCAGTGCTCGGACAGGTCGTACTGAAGCTTTCTTT	CASSARTGRTEAFF
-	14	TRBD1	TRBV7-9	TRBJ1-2	TGTGCCAGCAGCATTAACAGGGGGGACTATGGCTACACCTTC	CASSINRGDYGYTF
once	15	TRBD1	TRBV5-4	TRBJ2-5	TGTGCCAGCAGCCTATGGACAGGGCTGGGGGAGACCCAGTACTTC	CASSLWTGLGETQYF
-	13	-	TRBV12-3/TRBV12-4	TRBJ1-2	TGTGCCAGCAGTTTTAACACCCTCTATGGCTACACCTTC	CASSFNTLYGYTF
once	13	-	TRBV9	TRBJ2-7	TGTGCCAGCAGCGTAGGACCAACGGGCGAGCAGTACTTC	CASSVGPTGEQYF
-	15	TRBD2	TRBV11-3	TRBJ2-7	TGTGCCAGCAGCTTAGGGGAGGGGCAGGGCTACGAGCAGTACTTC	CASSLGEGQGYEQYF
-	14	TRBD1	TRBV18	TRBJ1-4	TGTGCCAGCTCACCAAGAGACAGGGGTGAAAAACTGTTTTTT	CASSPRDRGEKLFF
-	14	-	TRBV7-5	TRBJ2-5	TGTGTCAGAAGCTTCCGACACCAGCAAGAGACCCAGTACTTC	CVRSFRHQQETQYF
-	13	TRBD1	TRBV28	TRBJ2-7	TGTGCCAGCAGTTCGGGACAGCGCTACGAGCAGTACTTC	CASSSGQRYEQYF
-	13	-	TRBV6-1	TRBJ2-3	TGTGCCAGCAGTGAGGGACATCGCGATACGCAGTATTTT	CASSEGHRDTQYF
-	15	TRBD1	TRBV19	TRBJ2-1	TGTGCCAGTAGTTCCGGACAGGGGGAATACAATGAGCAGTTCTTC	CASSSGQGEYNEQFF
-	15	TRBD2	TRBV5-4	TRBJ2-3	TGTGCCAGCAGTGCGGGAGGGCGTGGCACAGATACGCAGTATTTT	CASSAGGRGTDTQYF
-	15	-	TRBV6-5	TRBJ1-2	TGTGCCAGCAGTTACTCGAGTAGTAGCGGCTTAGGCTACACCTTC	CASSYSSSSGLGYTF
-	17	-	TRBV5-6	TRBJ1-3	TGTGCCAGCAGCTTGGGCTGGGCAGGTGACTCTGGAAACACCATATATTTT	CASSLGWAGDSGNTIYF
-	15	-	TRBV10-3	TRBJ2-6	TGTGCCATCAGTGAGACAGTGGCTGGGGCCAACGTCCTGACTTTC	CAISETVAGANVLTF
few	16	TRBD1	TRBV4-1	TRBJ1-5	TGCGCCAGCAGCCCCTCCCCCCGACAGGGTGCTCAGCCCCAGCATTTT	CASSPSPRQGAQPQHF
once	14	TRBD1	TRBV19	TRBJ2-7	TGTGCCAGTAGTCCCCGACAGGGGGCCTACGAGCAGTACTTC	CASSPRQGAYEQYF
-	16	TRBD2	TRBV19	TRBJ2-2	TGTGCCAGTAGTGTTAGCGGGGGGACGAACACCGGGGAGCTGTTTTTT	CASSVSGGTNTGELFF
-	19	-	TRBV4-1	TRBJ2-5	TGCGCCAGCAGGCGAACTGGACAGTCCCCGGGGCCTTACCAAGAGACCCAGTACTTC	CASRRTGQSPGPYQETQYF